What follows describes a single T cell receptor beta chain. The data were taken from a study of shared clonotypes between healthy human individuals. Produced via immunoSEQ multiplex PCR; TCRdb's table is partial and in-frame only. This table has approximately 1.4 million clones, 95% to 99% appearing once. J was trimmed by 4 bases and V by 4 bases; bases with no gene match: 4. The CDR3 is 13 residues long. The germline gives CDR1 SGHNT, CDR2 YYREEE (reference sequence). The chain links TRBV5-4 to TRBJ1-2; 7 bases line up with TRBD1. Sequenced: naive CD4+ T cells sorted from blood. Indicated subset: CD45RA+ positively selected. This clonotype was sampled from a young man in good health. The DNA of the CDR3 is TGTGCCAGCAGCCCGGACAGGCTCTATGGCTACACCTTC. This codes for CASSPDRLYGYTF.